Below, 2 T cell receptor beta chains from the same sample are listed, as sequenced in a study of tumor and adjacent non-tumor tissue in lung cancer. A modified ARM-PCR protocol with three rounds of nested PCR amplified TCRbeta. TCRdb analysed the multiplex PCR reads with MiXCR anew, one entry per CDR3 protein. This sample has roughly 69,000 distinct CDR3 sequences, with 76% found just once. No cell sorting was done before RNA was extracted from the tissue. Distant lung tissue was collected more than 3 cm away from the tumor edge. Sequenced sample: distant non-tumor lung tissue. These TCRs come from a man aged 60-69 years with non-small cell lung cancer.

The chain recombines TRBV28 with TRBJ2-1; perhaps TRBD1 as D (5 bases). Germline CDR1 is MDHEN and CDR2 is SYDVKM. The ends were cut back, 11 bases at V and 3 bases at J, with 17 bases in the middle. The CDR3 sequence is 14 residues long. The CDR3 reads CASQGTVSYNEQFF. DNA for the CDR3: TGTGCCTCGCAGGGAACCGTAAGCTACAATGAGCAGTTCTTC.

The genes are TRBV29-1 and TRBJ2-7, with TRBD1 identical over 7 bases. The CDR3 length is 15 residues. Germline V gene data show CDR1 as SQVTM and CDR2 as ANQGSEA. This CDR3 reads CCVVGRGSESYEQYF. The DNA for the CDR3 is TGCTGTGTTGTTGGCAGGGGGTCAGAATCCTACGAGCAGTACTTC.